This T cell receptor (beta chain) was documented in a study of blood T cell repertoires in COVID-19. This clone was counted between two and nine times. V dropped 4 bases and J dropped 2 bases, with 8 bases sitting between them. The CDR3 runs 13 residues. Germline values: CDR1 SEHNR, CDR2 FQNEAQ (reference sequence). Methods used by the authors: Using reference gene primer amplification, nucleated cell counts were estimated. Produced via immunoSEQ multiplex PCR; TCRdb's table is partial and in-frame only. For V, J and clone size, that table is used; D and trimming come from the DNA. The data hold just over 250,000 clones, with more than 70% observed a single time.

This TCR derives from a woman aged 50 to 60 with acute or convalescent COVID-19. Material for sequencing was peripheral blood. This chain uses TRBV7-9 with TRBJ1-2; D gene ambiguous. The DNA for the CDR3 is TGTGCCAGCAGCTCCGGTATCAACTATGGCTACACCTTC. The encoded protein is CASSSGINYGYTF.